This TCR beta chain came from a study of spatial heterogeneity in lung cancer. Study results and limitations: Ubiquitous nonsynonymous mutations were tracked by counts of ubiquitous expanded TCRs, and regional ones by counts of regional expanded TCRs. Mutation counts in tumors were tracked by counts of expanded intratumoral alpha and beta TCRs.

Germline assignment: CDR1 WNHNN and CDR2 SYGVQD (reference sequence). CDR3 length equals 13 residues. Deletions cut 4 bases from V and 2 bases from J, with 9 bases between. The time point: sample taken at primary tumor resection. The donors comprised about 74 untreated early-stage non-small cell lung cancer patients. This clonotype has only a few counts. The antigen is unknown. TCRdb re-derived calls from the 5' RACE reads in MiXCR, one entry per CDR3 protein. The repertoire holds about 2,500 distinct CDR3 sequences, with roughly 5.8% as singletons. V gene TRBV10-1 combines with J gene TRBJ2-7, with TRBD1 as a possible D gene (5 bases). This TCR derives from a male donor with early-stage non-small cell lung cancer. Here the sequenced sample was lung tumor tissue, taken at surgery. The CDR3 DNA follows: TGCGCCAGCAGTGGCCCAGGGACCTACGAGCAGTACTTC. It translates to CASSGPGTYEQYF.